Listed here are 30 T cell receptor beta chains from one sample, sequenced in a study of OX40 agonist ivuxolimab in advanced cancers. Sequencing used immunoSEQ multiplex PCR; TCRdb keeps in-frame clones, though not all of them. The sample lists about 53,000 clones; 75% to 85% were seen once. Source: CD4+ or CD8+ T cells sorted from blood, taken in a trial of the OX40 agonist ivuxolimab. Receptors were obtained from an adult with an advanced solid tumor such as melanoma, head and neck, liver or kidney cancer.

This clone appeared a single time. V usage is TRBV10-3 and J usage is TRBJ2-3; D is uncertain. With 8 bases removed from V and 6 bases from J, the gap between germline ends came to 12 bases. Germline lookup yields CDR1 ENHRY and CDR2 SYGVKD. This CDR3 is 12 amino acids long. The CDR3 DNA sequence: TGTGCCATCGGAGTAATAGGGGATACGCAGTATTTT. It yields the protein CAIGVIGDTQYF.

V gene TRBV7-2 combines with J gene TRBJ1-2, with D possibly being TRBD1 (6 bases). Germline-derived CDR1 and CDR2 are SGHTA and FQGNSA. V gave up 5 bases and J gave up 8 bases, with 18 bases separating them. The CDR3 has 14 amino acids. The CDR3 sequence: CASSQGAGAGGYTF. As DNA, the CDR3 is TGTGCCAGCAGCCAGGGCGCGGGGGCTGGAGGCTACACCTTC.

This clone turned up a few times. The rearrangement links TRBV29-1 to TRBJ1-3; unclear D gene. In germline, CDR1 is SQVTM, CDR2 ANQGSEA. The CDR3 sequence is 11 residues long. V shed 5 bases and J shed 6 bases, with 8 bases lying between them. CDR3 DNA sequence: TGCAGCGTTCGGGATGCAAACACCATATATTTT. It codes for CSVRDANTIYF. Looking up the rest from reference TRBV29-1 and TRBJ1-3 gives the full variable domain: SAVISQKPSRDICQRGTSLTIQCQVDSQVTMMFWYRQQPGQSLTLIATANQGSEATYESGFVIDKFPISRPNLTFSTLTVSNMSPEDSSIYLCSVRDANTIYFGEGSWLTVV.

The rearrangement links TRBV10-1 to TRBJ2-7, with TRBD1 as a possible D gene (5 bases). CDR1 WNHNN and CDR2 SYGVQD come from the germline V gene (reference sequence). V lost 5 bases, J lost 5 bases, and 13 bases lay in between. This CDR3 spans 13 amino acids. Written as DNA, the CDR3 is TGCGCCAGCAGTCGACAGCGTCGGGACGAGCAGTACTTC. This codes for CASSRQRRDEQYF.

The chain combines TRBV11-3 with TRBJ1-1, with D hard to call. CDR3 length: 11 amino acids. Germline V gene data show CDR1 as SGHNT and CDR2 as YENEEA. Trimming shortened V by 5 bases and J by 5 bases, and 6 bases separated the two germline ends. The CDR3 DNA sequence: TGTGCCAGCAGCCGCGATACTGAAGCTTTCTTT. It specifies CASSRDTEAFF.

The chain links TRBV18 to TRBJ2-1; 8 nucleotides match TRBD1. In germline, CDR1 is KGHSH, CDR2 LQKENI. This CDR3 has 14 amino acids. The trim removed 0 bases at V and 5 bases at J, leaving 0 bases unmatched. CDR3 sequence (DNA): TGTGCCAGCTCACCACCGGGACAGGACAATGAGCAGTTCTTC. This sequence encodes CASSPPGQDNEQFF.

This chain links TRBV27 with TRBJ1-3; D is ambiguous. The CDR3 runs to 15 residues. V was shortened by 6 bases and J by 0 bases, with 12 bases between the two germline ends. Germline V lookup: CDR1 MNHEY, CDR2 SMNVEV (reference sequence). The CDR3 coding sequence is TGTGCCAGCAGCCGACTCCGGGACTCTGGAAACACCATATATTTT. It is translated as CASSRLRDSGNTIYF.

The chain uses TRBV21-1 and TRBJ2-3; the table names TRBD2, a call not compared with the DNA. TRBV21-1 is classified as a pseudogene. The CDR3 consists of 17 residues. CDR3 in amino acids: CASLPVVPGGLRDTQYF. For the CDR3, the DNA is TGTGCCAGCCTACCTGTAGTTCCGGGAGGCCTGAGAGATACGCAGTATTTT.

The rearrangement uses TRBV5-4 and TRBJ2-2; 7 positions agree with TRBD2. CDR3 length: 16 residues. V gave up 0 bases and J gave up 0 bases; unmatched junction bases: 2. The germline gives CDR1 SGHNT, CDR2 YYREEE (reference sequence). CDR3 nucleotide sequence: TGTGCCAGCAGCTTGGGGACTAGTGCGAACACCGGGGAGCTGTTTTTT. Its translation is CASSLGTSANTGELFF.

This sequence joins TRBV5-1 and TRBJ2-7, with 12 bases fitting TRBD2. V was clipped by 1 base and J by 3 bases; unmatched bases: 2. Germline loops: CDR1 SGHRS, CDR2 YFSETQ. The CDR3 spans 15 residues. In DNA form, the CDR3 reads TGCGCCAGCAGCTTGCGACTAGCGGGAGTCTACGAGCAGTACTTC. This encodes CASSLRLAGVYEQYF.

The V call is TRBV6-6, the J call TRBJ1-1; D gene uncertain. CDR1 and CDR2 from the germline V gene are MNHNY and SVGAGI (reference sequence). This CDR3 contains 14 residues. Trimming cost V 6 bases and J 2 bases, with 13 bases left between them. CDR3 amino acids: CASSTGFGNTEAFF. As DNA, the CDR3 is TGTGCCAGCAGCACCGGGTTTGGAAACACTGAAGCTTTCTTT.

The chain employs TRBV6-1 and TRBJ2-7, with no clear D. V was trimmed by 5 bases and J by 1 base, leaving 12 bases between them. There are 14 residues in the CDR3. Germline values: CDR1 MNHNS, CDR2 SASEGT. The CDR3 DNA reads TGTGCCAGCAGTCAGACATGGGAATCCTACGAGCAGTACTTC. It translates to CASSQTWESYEQYF.

There are a few counts of this clone. The chain couples TRBV19 to TRBJ1-5, with TRBD1 as a possible D gene (5 bases). V dropped 7 bases and J dropped 9 bases, with 22 bases sitting between them. This CDR3 comprises 15 residues. Germline V lookup: CDR1 LNHDA, CDR2 SQIVND (reference sequence). CDR3 in amino acids: CASTSYRDSGSPQHF. The CDR3 bases are TGTGCCAGTACCTCGTACCGGGACTCTGGATCGCCCCAGCATTTT.

This chain connects TRBV7-2 to TRBJ1-5; D is undetermined. CDR1 is SGHTA, CDR2 FQGNSA, per germline. V dropped 2 bases and J dropped 7 bases, with 9 bases sitting between them. CDR3 size: 13 residues. This CDR3 is CASSLKGSQPQHF. The CDR3 DNA reads TGTGCCAGCAGCTTAAAAGGGTCGCAGCCCCAGCATTTT.

The chain employs TRBV7-2 and TRBJ1-5; D remains ambiguous. CDR1 SGHTA and CDR2 FQGNSA come from the germline V gene. Trimming removed 2 bases at V and 7 bases at J, with 9 bases between. The CDR3 is 13 amino acids. The CDR3 loop reads CASSLQVGQPQHF. The CDR3 region has the DNA TGTGCCAGCAGCTTACAGGTCGGGCAGCCCCAGCATTTT.

The chain is built from TRBV11-2 and TRBJ2-5, with TRBD2 identical over 7 bases. This CDR3 region has 13 residues. From germline, CDR1 is SGHAT and CDR2 FQNNGV. The trim removed 3 bases at V and 8 bases at J, leaving 6 bases unmatched. The CDR3 DNA sequence: TGTGCCAGCAGCTTTATAGCGGGCCCCACCCAGTACTTC. This translates into CASSFIAGPTQYF.

The chain is built from TRBV5-1 and TRBJ2-7; TRBD1 matches 11 bases. The ends lost 3 bases at V and 6 bases at J; junction bases unmatched: 5. Looked up from germline, CDR1 is SGHRS and CDR2 is YFSETQ. The CDR3 runs to 14 residues. The CDR3 protein is CASSWAGQGGEQYF. The CDR3 DNA follows: TGCGCCAGCAGCTGGGCGGGACAGGGGGGCGAGCAGTACTTC.

The chain uses TRBV28 and TRBJ1-5; D possibly corresponds to TRBD1 (5 bases). CDR3 length: 15 amino acids. V shed 7 bases and J shed 1 base, with 14 bases lying between them. CDR1 and CDR2 from the germline V gene are MDHEN and SYDVKM. The CDR3 DNA reads TGTGCCAGCAAGCGGGGACTCCTCAGCAATCAGCCCCAGCATTTT. Its protein is CASKRGLLSNQPQHF.

This rearrangement joins TRBV29-1 to TRBJ2-5; D remains unclear. Germline values: CDR1 SQVTM, CDR2 ANQGSEA. Trimming removed 1 base at V and 2 bases at J, with 8 bases between. The CDR3 consists of 13 residues. The CDR3: CSVEVRRQETQYF. Here the CDR3 DNA reads TGCAGCGTTGAAGTACGGCGGCAAGAGACCCAGTACTTC.

J is TRBJ2-4 and V is TRBV6-5; D is tentatively TRBD1 or TRBD2 (5 bases each). Trimming took off 7 bases at V and 11 bases at J, with 18 bases between the two ends. The germline V gene encodes CDR1 MNHEY and CDR2 SVGAGI. This CDR3 has 13 residues. CDR3 residues: CASKRPGPGVQYF. The CDR3, as DNA: TGTGCCAGCAAACGGCCGGGGCCCGGAGTTCAGTACTTC.

The chain links TRBV7-8 to TRBJ2-5; 7 bases match TRBD2. The CDR3 length is 13 residues. Trimming cost V 3 bases and J 8 bases; bases outside gene matches: 6. Germline CDR1 reads SGHVS; CDR2 reads FQNEAQ. Here the CDR3 DNA reads TGTGCCAGCAGCTTTATAGCGGGCCCCACCCAGTACTTC. This gives the protein CASSFIAGPTQYF.

CDR3 in amino acids: CASSQASQGAFYEKLFF. The CDR3 nucleotides read TGCGCCAGCAGCCAAGCATCACAGGGGGCATTTTATGAAAAACTGTTTTTT. The gene calls are TRBV4-1 and TRBJ1-4, with 9 bases fitting TRBD1. The CDR3 covers 17 residues. J was trimmed by 6 bases and V by 1 base; bases with no gene match: 9. From germline, CDR1 is MGHRA and CDR2 YSYEKL.

This chain joins TRBV29-1 and TRBJ1-5, with D unresolved. The CDR3 is 12 amino acids. CDR1 is SQVTM and CDR2 is ANQGSEA in the germline V gene. V was shortened by 4 bases and J by 4 bases, with 8 bases between the two germline ends. CDR3 in amino acids: CSVADLNQPQHF. As DNA, the CDR3 is TGCAGCGTTGCCGACCTTAATCAGCCCCAGCATTTT. Looking up the rest from reference TRBV29-1 and TRBJ1-5 gives the full variable domain: SAVISQKPSRDICQRGTSLTIQCQVDSQVTMMFWYRQQPGQSLTLIATANQGSEATYESGFVIDKFPISRPNLTFSTLTVSNMSPEDSSIYLCSVADLNQPQHFGDGTRLSIL.

This clone showed up just a few times. The chain has TRBV29-1 and TRBJ1-1, with D perhaps matching TRBD1 (6 bases). Germline loops: CDR1 SQVTM, CDR2 ANQGSEA. The CDR3 extends over 13 amino acids. The V end was cut by 4 bases, the J end by 4 bases, with 13 bases between. CDR3 sequence (DNA): TGCAGCGTTGCGTGGGGGGCCTCCACTGAAGCTTTCTTT. It specifies CSVAWGASTEAFF.

This CDR3 is CASSFSRGQNTEAFF. CDR3 bases: TGTGCCAGCAGCTTTTCCAGGGGGCAGAACACTGAAGCTTTCTTT. This chain joins TRBV5-6 and TRBJ1-1; 8 bases fit TRBD1. With V trimmed by 2 bases and J by 1 base, 4 bases remained unmatched. This CDR3 has 15 residues. The V gene's germline CDR1 is SGHDT and CDR2 YYEEEE.

The chain combines TRBV19 with TRBJ2-7; either TRBD1 or TRBD2 may supply D (5 bases each). In germline, CDR1 is LNHDA, CDR2 SQIVND (reference sequence). The CDR3 consists of 14 residues. The V end was cut by 4 bases, the J end by 2 bases, with 12 bases between. The CDR3 region is CASSTGTDPYEQYF. The CDR3 DNA sequence: TGTGCCAGTAGTACCGGGACGGACCCCTACGAGCAGTACTTC.

The V and J genes are TRBV2 and TRBJ2-1; 10 positions agree with TRBD1. Germline V gene data show CDR1 as SNHLY and CDR2 as FYNNEI. The V gene end was trimmed by 7 bases and the J gene end by 5 bases; junction bases not matched to a gene: 5. The CDR3 extends over 14 amino acids. The CDR3 nucleotides read TGTGCCAGCAACGGACAGGGGGTAAACAATGAGCAGTTCTTC. Residues: CASNGQGVNNEQFF.

The chain has TRBV5-1 and TRBJ1-2, with unresolved D. This CDR3 is built from 15 residues. V lost 1 base, J lost 1 base, and 11 bases lay in between. Germline-derived CDR1 and CDR2 are SGHRS and YFSETQ. The CDR3 DNA is TGCGCCAGCAGCTTGTTCGTAGGCTATAACTATGGCTACACCTTC. It translates to CASSLFVGYNYGYTF.

The chain combines TRBV6-5 with TRBJ2-7; D unresolved. The CDR3 length is 13 residues. Germline CDR1 is MNHEY and CDR2 is SVGAGI. The germline V and J ends were trimmed by 4 bases and 4 bases, with 11 bases remaining between them. The CDR3 reads CASSWRRNYEQYF. The CDR3, as DNA: TGTGCCAGCAGTTGGCGACGGAATTACGAGCAGTACTTC.

In its sample, this clone was seen a few times. V gene TRBV18 combines with J gene TRBJ1-6; D possibly corresponds to TRBD1 (5 bases). The CDR3 spans 15 residues. Between the trimmed V and J ends, which lost 2 bases and 5 bases, there was a span of 10 bases. The V gene's germline CDR1 is KGHSH and CDR2 LQKENI. In nucleotides, the CDR3 is TGTGCCAGCTCACCAAACCAGGGAGATAATTCACCCCTCCACTTT. This sequence encodes CASSPNQGDNSPLHF.